This T cell receptor beta chain was captured in a study of OX40 agonist ivuxolimab in advanced cancers. Turning to the study itself: The dose-escalation cohort had hepatocellular carcinoma, melanoma, renal cell or head and neck cancer. Study outcomes and limitations: Expanded clones were, on average, more numerous in CD8+ T cells than in CD4+.

Some clones are missing from TCRdb's copy, which holds only in-frame ones; the method was immunoSEQ multiplex PCR. The profile shows roughly 27,000 clones, over 75% of them singletons. The CDR3 sequence is 15 residues long. Germline V gene lookup returns CDR1 MNHEY and CDR2 SMNVEV (reference sequence). J lost 0 bases, V lost 4 bases, and 1 base had no gene match. As to this clone: Its matching antigen is unknown.

V and J are TRBV27 and TRBJ2-2; TRBD1 agrees at 8 bases. The clonotype originates from an adult with an advanced solid tumor such as melanoma, head and neck, liver or kidney cancer. The input for sequencing was CD4+ or CD8+ T cells sorted from blood, taken in a trial of the OX40 agonist ivuxolimab. The DNA for the CDR3 is TGTGCCAGCAGTTGGACAGGGACGAACACCGGGGAGCTGTTTTTT. As protein: CASSWTGTNTGELFF.